Listed below are T cell receptor beta chains from one sample, sequenced in a study of shared clonotypes between healthy human individuals. Clones were read by immunoSEQ multiplex PCR, and TCRdb kept only the in-frame ones, dropping some. The sample carries fewer than 600,000 clones, roughly 72% recorded once. The specimen sequenced was PBMCs. The receptors were gathered from a woman in her 40s in good health. Some clones in this sample may be carry-over from other donors' samples. CDR3s include the opening cysteine and the closing phenylalanine or tryptophan. The order of the fields is V gene, J gene, clone size, D gene, CDR3 DNA, CDR3 protein. D genes are given only for firm matches. Clone size is stated in some rows and not others, as once, few, many or a class when expanded.

v_gene: TRBV27
j_gene: TRBJ1-1
abundance: -
d_gene: TRBD1
CDR3nt: TGTGCCAGCAGCCAGACAGGGGCCATGAACACTGAAGCTTTCTTT
CDR3aa: CASSQTGAMNTEAFF

v_gene: TRBV7-6
j_gene: TRBJ2-3
abundance: -
d_gene: TRBD1
CDR3nt: TGTGCCAGCAGCCCTACCGGGACAGGGACAGATACGCAGTATTTT
CDR3aa: CASSPTGTGTDTQYF

v_gene: TRBV28
j_gene: TRBJ2-1
abundance: -
d_gene: -
CDR3nt: TGTGCCAGCCGATGGGGGAGACAGAACGGGGGCGCGAACGGACTTGATGAGCAGTTCTTC
CDR3aa: CASRWGRQNGGANGLDEQFF

v_gene: TRBV28
j_gene: TRBJ1-1
abundance: few
d_gene: -
CDR3nt: TGTGCCAGCAGTTTAAGCAGGGACACTGAAGCTTTCTTT
CDR3aa: CASSLSRDTEAFF

v_gene: TRBV30
j_gene: TRBJ1-1
abundance: -
d_gene: -
CDR3nt: TGTGCCTGGAATGACCTACGGTCTGAAGCTTTCTTT
CDR3aa: CAWNDLRSEAFF

v_gene: TRBV2
j_gene: TRBJ2-1
abundance: -
d_gene: TRBD2
CDR3nt: TGTGCCAGCAGTGAAGTAGCGGGAGGGCCTGATGAGCAGTTCTTC
CDR3aa: CASSEVAGGPDEQFF

v_gene: TRBV7-3
j_gene: TRBJ1-6
abundance: -
d_gene: -
CDR3nt: TGTGCCAGCAGCTCAGAGCCGGGTGCACCCCTCCACTTT
CDR3aa: CASSSEPGAPLHF

v_gene: TRBV7-2
j_gene: TRBJ2-7
abundance: few
d_gene: -
CDR3nt: TGTGCCAGCAGCTTATTTGGTTCGGCATCTAGCTCCTACGAGCAGTACTTC
CDR3aa: CASSLFGSASSSYEQYF

v_gene: TRBV5-6
j_gene: TRBJ1-1
abundance: -
d_gene: -
CDR3nt: TGTGCCAGCAGCTTGGTGGGACGTCCCTCTGAAGCTTTCTTT
CDR3aa: CASSLVGRPSEAFF

v_gene: TRBV30
j_gene: TRBJ2-2
abundance: -
d_gene: -
CDR3nt: TGTGCCTGGAGTATGGGGGGCGCGGGCATCGGGGAGCTGTTTTTT
CDR3aa: CAWSMGGAGIGELFF

v_gene: TRBV10-3
j_gene: TRBJ2-1
abundance: many
d_gene: TRBD2
CDR3nt: TGTGCCATCAGTGAGTCGAGACTAGCGGGGGCGGTAGGTGAGCAGTTCTTC
CDR3aa: CAISESRLAGAVGEQFF

v_gene: TRBV20-1
j_gene: TRBJ2-5
abundance: -
d_gene: -
CDR3nt: TGCAGTGCAGTGTTGTTAGAGACCCAGTACTTC
CDR3aa: CSAVLLETQYF

v_gene: TRBV28
j_gene: TRBJ2-7
abundance: -
d_gene: TRBD2
CDR3nt: TGTGCCAGCAGTTTCACCCGGGAGGAGGGCTACGAGCAGTACTTC
CDR3aa: CASSFTREEGYEQYF

v_gene: TRBV7-6
j_gene: TRBJ2-1
abundance: -
d_gene: -
CDR3nt: TGTGCCAGCAGCCCCTTCCCTCGCTCCTACAATGAGCAGTTCTTC
CDR3aa: CASSPFPRSYNEQFF

v_gene: TRBV9
j_gene: TRBJ2-2
abundance: -
d_gene: TRBD2
CDR3nt: TGTGCCAGCAGCGTAGCCGGGAGGGCCACCGGGGAGCTGTTTTTT
CDR3aa: CASSVAGRATGELFF

v_gene: TRBV4-3
j_gene: TRBJ2-6
abundance: -
d_gene: -
CDR3nt: TGCGCCAGCAGCCAAGCCCGCACGAGCTCTGGGGCCAACGTCCTGACTTTC
CDR3aa: CASSQARTSSGANVLTF

v_gene: TRBV19
j_gene: TRBJ1-1
abundance: -
d_gene: -
CDR3nt: TGTGCCAGTAGTACAGGGGACAACACTGAAGCTTTCTTT
CDR3aa: CASSTGDNTEAFF

v_gene: TRBV5-1
j_gene: TRBJ2-1
abundance: few
d_gene: -
CDR3nt: TGCGCCAGCAGCTTGGGGGGGCTCGATAATGAGCAGTTCTTC
CDR3aa: CASSLGGLDNEQFF

v_gene: TRBV9
j_gene: TRBJ2-6
abundance: -
d_gene: -
CDR3nt: TGTGCCAGCAGCTTCCGACAGGCCGGGGCCAACGTCCTGACTTTC
CDR3aa: CASSFRQAGANVLTF

v_gene: TRBV27
j_gene: TRBJ2-7
abundance: -
d_gene: -
CDR3nt: TGTGCCAGCAGAGCCTTGGGGGGTAATAGTCGCGAGCAGTACTTC
CDR3aa: CASRALGGNSREQYF

v_gene: TRBV7-9
j_gene: TRBJ2-2
abundance: -
d_gene: -
CDR3nt: TGTGCCAGCAGCTCGGGACCCAACACCGGGGAGCTGTTTTTT
CDR3aa: CASSSGPNTGELFF

v_gene: TRBV9
j_gene: TRBJ2-3
abundance: -
d_gene: TRBD2
CDR3nt: TGTGCCAGCAGCGTAGCAGCGGGAGTGAGTGCAGATACGCAGTATTTT
CDR3aa: CASSVAAGVSADTQYF

v_gene: TRBV10-2
j_gene: TRBJ1-2
abundance: once
d_gene: -
CDR3nt: TGCGCCAGCGGAAAGGGACGGAACTATGGCTACACCTTC
CDR3aa: CASGKGRNYGYTF

v_gene: TRBV5-1
j_gene: TRBJ1-5
abundance: -
d_gene: -
CDR3nt: TGCGCCAGCAGCTTGGCCCCGGGGGCAGACAATCAGCCCCAGCATTTT
CDR3aa: CASSLAPGADNQPQHF

v_gene: TRBV6-1
j_gene: TRBJ2-1
abundance: -
d_gene: TRBD2
CDR3nt: TGTGCCAGCAGGACTAGCGGGAGCATCTGGGAGGGGCAGTTCTTC
CDR3aa: CASRTSGSIWEGQFF

v_gene: TRBV7-6
j_gene: TRBJ2-7
abundance: -
d_gene: -
CDR3nt: TGTGCCAGCAGCTTAGGATCCGGGAATGGCGAGCAGTACTTC
CDR3aa: CASSLGSGNGEQYF

v_gene: TRBV7-2
j_gene: TRBJ2-5
abundance: -
d_gene: -
CDR3nt: TGTGCCAGCAGCTTACTAGGGGGGCTAACCCAAGAGACCCAGTACTTC
CDR3aa: CASSLLGGLTQETQYF

v_gene: TRBV27
j_gene: TRBJ2-1
abundance: -
d_gene: -
CDR3nt: TGTGCCAGCAGCACGGGACCGTCCTACAATGAGCAGTTCTTC
CDR3aa: CASSTGPSYNEQFF